A single sample is the source of the 2 T cell receptor beta chains below, sequenced in a study of cytotoxic CD8 clonotypes in ibrutinib-treated CLL. Repertoires were generated with immunoSEQ multiplex PCR, while TCRdb's copy carries only in-frame clones and drops some. The table includes hundreds of thousands of clones, roughly 71% detected once. This sample comprised PBMCs, obtained after 36 months of ibrutinib treatment. Receptors were obtained from a human donor with chronic lymphocytic leukemia.

The chain links TRBV18 to TRBJ2-7, with 7 bases that match TRBD1. Germline V lookup: CDR1 KGHSH, CDR2 LQKENI. This CDR3 contains 15 residues. The V gene end was trimmed by 4 bases and the J gene end by 2 bases; junction bases not matched to a gene: 8. The CDR3 is CASSHRTGVTYEQYF. The CDR3 bases are TGTGCCAGCTCACACAGAACAGGGGTCACCTACGAGCAGTACTTC.

The chain recombines TRBV7-9 with TRBJ1-3, with D unresolved. Trimming removed 5 bases at V and 0 bases at J, with 11 bases between. Germline CDR1 is SEHNR and CDR2 is FQNEAQ (reference sequence). This CDR3 is 15 amino acids long. CDR3 DNA sequence: TGTGCCAGCAGCCCCGACGGCATCTCTGGAAACACCATATATTTT. Amino acids: CASSPDGISGNTIYF.